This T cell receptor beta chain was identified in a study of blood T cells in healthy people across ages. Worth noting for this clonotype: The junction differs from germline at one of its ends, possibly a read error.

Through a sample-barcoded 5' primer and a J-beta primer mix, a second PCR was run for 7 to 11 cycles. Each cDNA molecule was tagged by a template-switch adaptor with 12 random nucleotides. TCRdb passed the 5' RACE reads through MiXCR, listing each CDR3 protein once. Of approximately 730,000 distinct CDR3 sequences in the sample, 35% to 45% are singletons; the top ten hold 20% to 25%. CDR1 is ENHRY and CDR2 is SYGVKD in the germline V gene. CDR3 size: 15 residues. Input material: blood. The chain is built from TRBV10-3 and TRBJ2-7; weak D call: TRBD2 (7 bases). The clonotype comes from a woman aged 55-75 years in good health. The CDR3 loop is CAVSEGDYTNYEQYF. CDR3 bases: TGTGCCGTCAGTGAGGGGGACTACACCAACTACGAGCAGTACTTC.